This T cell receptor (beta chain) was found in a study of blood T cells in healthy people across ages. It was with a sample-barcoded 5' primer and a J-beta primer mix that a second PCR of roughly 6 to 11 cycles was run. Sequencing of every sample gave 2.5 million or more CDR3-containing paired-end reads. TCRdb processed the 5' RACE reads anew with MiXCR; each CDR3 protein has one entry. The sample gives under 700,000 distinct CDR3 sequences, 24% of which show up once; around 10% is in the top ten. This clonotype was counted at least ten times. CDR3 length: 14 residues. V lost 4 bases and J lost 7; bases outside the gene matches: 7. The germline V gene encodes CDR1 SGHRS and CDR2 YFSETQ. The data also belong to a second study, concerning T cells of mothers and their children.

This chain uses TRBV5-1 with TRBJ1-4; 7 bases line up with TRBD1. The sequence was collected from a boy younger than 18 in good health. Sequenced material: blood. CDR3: CASSDQGVGEKLFF. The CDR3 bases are TGCGCCAGCAGCGACCAGGGGGTCGGTGAAAAACTGTTTTTT. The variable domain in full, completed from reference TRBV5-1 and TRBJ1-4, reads KAGVTQTPRYLIKTRGQQVTLSCSPISGHRSVSWYQQTPGQGLQFLFEYFSETQRNKGNFPGRFSGRQFSNSRSEMNVSTLELGDSALYLCASSDQGVGEKLFFGSGTQLSVL.